The clone carrying this TCR beta chain was seen more than once but under ten times. Germline V gene lookup returns CDR1 SNHLY and CDR2 FYNNEI. The CDR3 consists of 15 residues. The trim removed 3 bases at V and 0 bases at J, leaving 2 bases unmatched. Original processing notes: Estimated nucleated cell counts came from reference gene primer amplification. TCRdb keeps only in-frame clones here, not all; method: immunoSEQ multiplex PCR. V, J and clone size are those of that table, while D and trimming were read from the DNA. The sample lists 200,000 to 250,000 clones; 88% were seen once. This record comes from a study of blood T cell repertoires in COVID-19. Overall study context: COVID-19 samples from acute and convalescent phases originated in the United States, Italy and Spain.

This receptor was identified in a man between 70 and 80 years old with acute or convalescent COVID-19. The sample consisted of peripheral blood. The V gene is TRBV2, the J gene TRBJ2-4; 7 bases match TRBD1. CDR3 bases: TGTGCCAGCAGTGACGGGACAGAAGCCAAAAACATTCAGTACTTC. Its translation is CASSDGTEAKNIQYF. The whole variable domain, filled in from reference TRBV2 and TRBJ2-4, reads EPEVTQTPSHQVTQMGQEVILRCVPISNHLYFYWYRQILGQKVEFLVSFYNNEISEKSEIFDDQFSVERPDGSNFTLKIRSTKLEDSAMYFCASSDGTEAKNIQYFGAGTRLSVL.